This T cell receptor beta chain stems from a study of cytotoxic CD8 clonotypes in ibrutinib-treated CLL. Worth noting for this clone: Its antigen is not known.

Study results and limitations: At baseline, clonality was higher than in age-matched healthy donors and correlated with CD8+ counts.

Germline V gives CDR1 MDHEN, CDR2 SYDVKM. V was cut by 4 bases and J by 0 bases, with 7 bases left in between. The CDR3 covers 15 residues. Some clones are missing from TCRdb's copy, which holds only in-frame ones; the method was immunoSEQ multiplex PCR. The data contain about 140,000 clones, 85% to 95% of them singletons. This material consisted of PBMCs, taken after 12 months of ibrutinib treatment. This clonotype was obtained from a human donor with chronic lymphocytic leukemia. This sequence joins TRBV28 and TRBJ2-6; D might be TRBD2 (5 bases). The chain's CDR3 is CASSYGDSGANVLTF. The CDR3 nucleotides are TGTGCCAGCAGTTACGGGGACTCTGGGGCCAACGTCCTGACTTTC.